These T cell receptor beta chains were read from a single sample in a study of T cell changes during pregnancy in multiple sclerosis. Sequencing used immunoSEQ multiplex PCR; TCRdb keeps in-frame clones, though not all of them. Of around 56,000 clones listed, approximately 86% were seen once; the top ten hold more than 0.3%. Source: CD4+ T cells from peripheral blood mononuclear cells, taken in the third trimester of pregnancy. These receptors originate from a female donor with multiple sclerosis, enrolled in a pregnancy study. Both conserved end residues are part of each CDR3.

V gene: TRBV19
CDR3 length: 15
J gene: TRBJ1-1
CDR3 protein: CASSPRTGVNTEAFF

V gene: TRBV7-3
CDR3 length: 15
J gene: TRBJ2-2
CDR3 protein: CASSSIAGGTGELFF

V gene: TRBV5-5
CDR3 length: 14
J gene: TRBJ1-4
CDR3 protein: CASSFSPAGEKLFF

V gene: TRBV9
CDR3 length: 16
J gene: TRBJ2-5
CDR3 protein: CASNSGLAGFQETQYF

V gene: TRBV27
CDR3 length: 16
J gene: TRBJ2-5
CDR3 protein: CASSSGGQRLKETQYF

V gene: TRBV19
CDR3 length: 15
J gene: TRBJ2-5
CDR3 protein: CASSSQGPSKETQYF

V gene: TRBV30
CDR3 length: 11
J gene: TRBJ2-3
CDR3 protein: CAWSQGDTQYF

V gene: TRBV18
CDR3 length: 14
J gene: TRBJ1-2
CDR3 protein: CASSPRESSGGYTF

V gene: TRBV11-2
CDR3 length: 17
J gene: TRBJ2-7
CDR3 protein: CASSSRSTGFTVYEQYF

V gene: TRBV25-1
CDR3 length: 16
J gene: TRBJ1-2
CDR3 protein: CASRHEPGQGLYGYTF

V gene: TRBV19
CDR3 length: 15
J gene: TRBJ1-5
CDR3 protein: CASSYKDRGPRPQHF

V gene: TRBV30
CDR3 length: 13
J gene: TRBJ1-5
CDR3 protein: CAWAGQSEQPQHF

V gene: TRBV7-2
CDR3 length: 15
J gene: TRBJ2-7
CDR3 protein: CASSLALLSSYEQYF

V gene: TRBV6-5
CDR3 length: 15
J gene: TRBJ2-1
CDR3 protein: CASSYELAGDREQFF

V gene: TRBV19
CDR3 length: 12
J gene: TRBJ1-2
CDR3 protein: CASMDRVYGYTF

V gene: TRBV7-2
CDR3 length: 15
J gene: TRBJ2-7
CDR3 protein: CASTGDSLPSHEQYF

V gene: TRBV30
CDR3 length: 17
J gene: TRBJ1-3
CDR3 protein: CAWTPQWGSSSGNTIYF

V gene: TRBV10-1
CDR3 length: 16
J gene: TRBJ1-1
CDR3 protein: CASSPGQGFWDTEAFF

V gene: TRBV16
CDR3 length: 15
J gene: TRBJ1-5
CDR3 protein: CASSPRRGGLQPQHF

V gene: TRBV6-5
CDR3 length: 16
J gene: TRBJ1-1
CDR3 protein: CASSYSKRGMNTEAFF

V gene: TRBV4-2
CDR3 length: 16
J gene: TRBJ2-5
CDR3 protein: CASSQETSGAQGPQYF

V gene: TRBV7-2
CDR3 length: 14
J gene: TRBJ2-5
CDR3 protein: CASSRNLGEETQYF

V gene: TRBV4-2
CDR3 length: 16
J gene: TRBJ1-2
CDR3 protein: CASSQDPQVWVYGYTF

V gene: TRBV30
CDR3 length: 12
J gene: TRBJ2-3
CDR3 protein: CAWKTHTDTQYF

V gene: TRBV7-2
CDR3 length: 14
J gene: TRBJ2-3
CDR3 protein: CASIRDRVTDTQYF

V gene: TRBV14
CDR3 length: 14
J gene: TRBJ2-7
CDR3 protein: CASSSQFTGLEQYF

V gene: TRBV6-5
CDR3 length: 15
J gene: TRBJ1-1
CDR3 protein: CASSYSGGVNTEAFF

V gene: TRBV5-1
CDR3 length: 16
J gene: TRBJ2-1
CDR3 protein: CASSLTSGRISGEQFF

V gene: TRBV11-2
CDR3 length: 12
J gene: TRBJ2-4
CDR3 protein: CASSLAKNIQYF

V gene: TRBV5-1
CDR3 length: 16
J gene: TRBJ2-3
CDR3 protein: CASSSGLAGPTDTQYF

V gene: TRBV4-3
CDR3 length: 16
J gene: TRBJ2-3
CDR3 protein: CASSQGSGVSTDTQYF

V gene: TRBV7-2
CDR3 length: 14
J gene: TRBJ1-1
CDR3 protein: CASSLTSSEIEAFF